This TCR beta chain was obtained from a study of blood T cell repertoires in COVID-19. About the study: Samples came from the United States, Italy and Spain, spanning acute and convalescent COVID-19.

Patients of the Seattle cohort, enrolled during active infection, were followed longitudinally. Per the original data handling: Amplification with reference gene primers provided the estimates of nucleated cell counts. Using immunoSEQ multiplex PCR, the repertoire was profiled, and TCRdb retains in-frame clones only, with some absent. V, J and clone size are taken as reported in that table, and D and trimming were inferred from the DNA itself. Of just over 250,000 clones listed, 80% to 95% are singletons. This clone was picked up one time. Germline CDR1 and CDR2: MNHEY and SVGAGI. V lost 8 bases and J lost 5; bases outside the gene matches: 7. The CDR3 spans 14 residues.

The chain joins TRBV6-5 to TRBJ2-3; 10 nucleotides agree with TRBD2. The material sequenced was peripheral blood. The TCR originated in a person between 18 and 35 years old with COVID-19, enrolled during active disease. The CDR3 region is CASEGLAGEDTQYF. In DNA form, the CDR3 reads TGTGCCAGCGAGGGCCTAGCGGGAGAAGATACGCAGTATTTT.